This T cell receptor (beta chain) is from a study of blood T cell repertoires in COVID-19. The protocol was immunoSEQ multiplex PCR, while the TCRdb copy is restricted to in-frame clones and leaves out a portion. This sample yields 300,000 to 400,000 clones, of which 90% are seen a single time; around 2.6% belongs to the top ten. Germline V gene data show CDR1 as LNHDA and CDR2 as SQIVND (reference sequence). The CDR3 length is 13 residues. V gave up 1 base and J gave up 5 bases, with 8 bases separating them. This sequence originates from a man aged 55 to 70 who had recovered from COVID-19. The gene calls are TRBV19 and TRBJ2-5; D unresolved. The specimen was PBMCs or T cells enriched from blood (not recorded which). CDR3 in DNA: TGTGCCAGTAGTATAGCTACAGCCGAGACCCAGTACTTC. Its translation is CASSIATAETQYF.